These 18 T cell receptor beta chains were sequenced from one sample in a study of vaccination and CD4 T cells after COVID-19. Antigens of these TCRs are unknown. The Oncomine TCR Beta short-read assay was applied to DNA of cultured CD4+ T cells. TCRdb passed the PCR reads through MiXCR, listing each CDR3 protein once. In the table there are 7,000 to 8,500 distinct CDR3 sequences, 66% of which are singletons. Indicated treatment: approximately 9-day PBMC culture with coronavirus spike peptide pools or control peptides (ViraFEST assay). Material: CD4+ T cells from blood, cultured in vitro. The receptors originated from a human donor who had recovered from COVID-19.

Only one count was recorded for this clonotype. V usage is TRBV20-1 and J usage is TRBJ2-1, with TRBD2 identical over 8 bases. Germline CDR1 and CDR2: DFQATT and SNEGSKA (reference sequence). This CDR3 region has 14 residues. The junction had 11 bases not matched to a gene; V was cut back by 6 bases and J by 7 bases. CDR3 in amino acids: CSAPGTSNRNEQFF. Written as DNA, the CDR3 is TGCAGTGCCCCGGGGACTAGTAATCGTAATGAGCAGTTCTTC.

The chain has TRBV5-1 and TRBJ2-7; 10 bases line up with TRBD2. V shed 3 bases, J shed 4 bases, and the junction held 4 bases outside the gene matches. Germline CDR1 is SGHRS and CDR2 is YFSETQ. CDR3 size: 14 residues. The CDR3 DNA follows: TGCGCCAGCAGCTCGGCTAGCGGGAGTTACGAGCAGTACTTC. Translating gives CASSSASGSYEQYF.

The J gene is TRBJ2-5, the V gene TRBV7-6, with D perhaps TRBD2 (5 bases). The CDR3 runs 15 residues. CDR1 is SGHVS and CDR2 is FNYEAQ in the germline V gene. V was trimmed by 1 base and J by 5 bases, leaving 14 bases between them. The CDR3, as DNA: TGTGCCAGCAGCTTAGACGAGGGAGTGGAGGAGACCCAGTACTTC. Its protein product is CASSLDEGVEETQYF.

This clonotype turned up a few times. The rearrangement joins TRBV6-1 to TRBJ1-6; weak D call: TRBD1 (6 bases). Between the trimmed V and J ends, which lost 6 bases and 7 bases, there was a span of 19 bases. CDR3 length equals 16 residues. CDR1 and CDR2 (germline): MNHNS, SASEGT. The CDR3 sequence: CASSRSRGGWNSPLHF. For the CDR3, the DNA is TGTGCCAGCAGCCGATCGAGGGGGGGTTGGAATTCACCCCTCCACTTT.

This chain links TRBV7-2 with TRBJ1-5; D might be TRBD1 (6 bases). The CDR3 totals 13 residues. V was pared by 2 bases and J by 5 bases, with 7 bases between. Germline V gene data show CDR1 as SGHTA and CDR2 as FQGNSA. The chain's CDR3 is CASSLNRDQPQHF. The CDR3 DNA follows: TGTGCCAGCAGCTTAAACAGGGATCAGCCCCAGCATTTT.

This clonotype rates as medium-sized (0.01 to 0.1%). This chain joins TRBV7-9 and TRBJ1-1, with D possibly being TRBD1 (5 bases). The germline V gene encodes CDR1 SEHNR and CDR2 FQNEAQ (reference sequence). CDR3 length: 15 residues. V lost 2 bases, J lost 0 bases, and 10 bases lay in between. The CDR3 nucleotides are TGTGCCAGCAGCTTATCAGGGTTAATGAACACTGAAGCTTTCTTT. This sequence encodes CASSLSGLMNTEAFF.

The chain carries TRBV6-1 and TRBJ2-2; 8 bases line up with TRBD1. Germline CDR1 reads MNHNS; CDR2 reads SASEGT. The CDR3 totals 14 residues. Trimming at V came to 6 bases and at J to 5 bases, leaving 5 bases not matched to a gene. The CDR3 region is CASRTGVLTGELFF. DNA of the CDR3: TGTGCCAGCAGGACAGGGGTATTGACCGGGGAGCTGTTTTTT.

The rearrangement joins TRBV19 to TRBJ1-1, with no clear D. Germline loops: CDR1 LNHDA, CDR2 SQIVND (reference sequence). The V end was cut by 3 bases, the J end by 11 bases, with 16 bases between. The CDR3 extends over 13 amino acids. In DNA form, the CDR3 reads TGTGCCAGTAGTATGATCGACCCTGCTGGGGCTTTCTTT. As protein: CASSMIDPAGAFF.

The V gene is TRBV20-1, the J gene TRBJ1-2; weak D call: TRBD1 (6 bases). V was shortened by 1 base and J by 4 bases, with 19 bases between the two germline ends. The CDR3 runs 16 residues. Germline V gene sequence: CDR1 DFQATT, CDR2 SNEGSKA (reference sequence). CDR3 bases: TGCAGTGCTAGAGCTACCGGGCAGGGGCCACTCTATGGCTACACCTTC. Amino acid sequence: CSARATGQGPLYGYTF.

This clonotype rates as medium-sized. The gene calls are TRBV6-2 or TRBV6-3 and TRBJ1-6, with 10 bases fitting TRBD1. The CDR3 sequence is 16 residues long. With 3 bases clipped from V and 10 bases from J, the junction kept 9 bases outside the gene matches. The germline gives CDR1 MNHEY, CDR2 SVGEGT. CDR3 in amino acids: CASSYPPGTGVSPLHF. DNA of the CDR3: TGTGCCAGCAGTTATCCCCCCGGGACAGGGGTCTCACCCCTCCACTTT.

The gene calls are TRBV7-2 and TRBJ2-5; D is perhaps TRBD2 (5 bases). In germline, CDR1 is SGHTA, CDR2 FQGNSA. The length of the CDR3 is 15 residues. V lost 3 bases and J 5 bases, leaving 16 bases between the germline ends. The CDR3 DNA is TGTGCCAGCAGCTTGAGTACTAGGTCCTCGGAGACCCAGTACTTC. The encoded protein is CASSLSTRSSETQYF. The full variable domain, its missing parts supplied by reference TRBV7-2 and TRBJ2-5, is GAGVSQSPSNKVTEKGKDVELRCDPISGHTALYWYRQSLGQGLEFLIYFQGNSAPDKSGLPSDRFSAERTGGSVSTLTIQRTQQEDSAVYLCASSLSTRSSETQYFGPGTRLLVL.

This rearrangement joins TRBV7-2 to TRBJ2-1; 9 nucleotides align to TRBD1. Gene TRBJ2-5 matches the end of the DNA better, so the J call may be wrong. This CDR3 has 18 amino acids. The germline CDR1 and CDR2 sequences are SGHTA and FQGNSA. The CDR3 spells CASSLAPVGQGILGDQYF. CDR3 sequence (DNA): TGTGCCAGCAGCTTGGCCCCCGTAGGACAGGGGATATTGGGTGACCAGTACTTC.

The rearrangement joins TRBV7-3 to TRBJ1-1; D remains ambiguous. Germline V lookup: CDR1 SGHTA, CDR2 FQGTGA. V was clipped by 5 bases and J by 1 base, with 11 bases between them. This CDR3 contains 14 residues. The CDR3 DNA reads TGTGCCAGCAGCCTAGGTGGCAAGAACACTGAAGCTTTCTTT. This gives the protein CASSLGGKNTEAFF.

CDR3: CSARDQRGSQPQHF. Written as DNA, the CDR3 is TGCAGTGCTAGAGATCAAAGGGGGAGTCAGCCCCAGCATTTT. The chain recombines TRBV20-1 with TRBJ1-5; TRBD1 might be the D (6 bases). Germline loops: CDR1 DFQATT, CDR2 SNEGSKA (reference sequence). There are 14 residues in the CDR3. Trimming removed 0 bases at V and 6 bases at J, with 12 bases between.

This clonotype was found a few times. The CDR3 region is CASSYKALAGGLYEQYF. The CDR3, as DNA: TGTGCCAGCAGCTATAAGGCACTAGCGGGGGGTCTCTACGAGCAGTACTTC. This sequence joins TRBV7-2 and TRBJ2-7, with 12 bases that match TRBD2. Trimming took 4 bases from V and 3 from J; bases not matched to a gene: 10. There are 17 residues in the CDR3. Germline-derived CDR1 and CDR2 are SGHTA and FQGNSA.

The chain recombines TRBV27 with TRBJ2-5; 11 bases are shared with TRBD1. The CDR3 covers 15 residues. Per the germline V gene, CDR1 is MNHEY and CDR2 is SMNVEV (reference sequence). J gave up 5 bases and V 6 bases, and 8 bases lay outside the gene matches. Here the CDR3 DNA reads TGTGCCAGCAGCCAGGGACAGGGGGGTTCTGAGACCCAGTACTTC. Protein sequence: CASSQGQGGSETQYF.

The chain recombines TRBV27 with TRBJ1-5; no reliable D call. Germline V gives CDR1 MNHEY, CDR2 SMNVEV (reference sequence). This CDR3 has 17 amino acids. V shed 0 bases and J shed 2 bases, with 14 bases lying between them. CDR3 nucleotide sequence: TGTGCCAGCAGTTTATCGGGCGGGTGGCCGGGCAATCAGCCCCAGCATTTT. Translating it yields CASSLSGGWPGNQPQHF.

The CDR3 DNA follows: TGTGCCAGCAGTTACCCGGGACAGCATCAGCCCCAGCATTTT. Its protein is CASSYPGQHQPQHF. This rearrangement joins TRBV6-5 to TRBJ1-5; TRBD1 matches 7 bases. The CDR3 consists of 14 residues. The germline V gene encodes CDR1 MNHEY and CDR2 SVGAGI. J gave up 5 bases and V 2 bases, and 3 bases lay outside the gene matches.